This passage covers 10 T cell receptor beta chains from one sample sequenced in a study of blood T cell repertoires in COVID-19. TCRdb keeps only in-frame clones here, not all; method: immunoSEQ multiplex PCR. In the table there are 180,000 or so clones, 86% of which are singletons. Sequences were obtained from peripheral blood. These receptor sequences come from a man aged 70-80 years with acute or convalescent COVID-19.

The table lists this clone with a count of one. The rearrangement uses TRBV5-1 and TRBJ2-3; D is perhaps TRBD2 (7 bases). Trimming shortened V by 0 bases and J by 1 base, and 12 bases separated the two germline ends. From germline, CDR1 is SGHRS and CDR2 YFSETQ. CDR3 size: 16 residues. CDR3 loop: CASSLEGGVGTDTQYF. The DNA for the CDR3 is TGCGCCAGCAGCTTGGAAGGGGGGGTCGGCACAGATACGCAGTATTTT.

The gene calls are TRBV2 and TRBJ1-3, with 10 bases matching TRBD1. CDR3 length: 15 amino acids. V was clipped by 6 bases and J by 4 bases; unmatched bases: 6. Germline V gives CDR1 SNHLY, CDR2 FYNNEI. CDR3 amino acids: CASRAGTGVGNTIYF. As DNA, the CDR3 is TGTGCCAGCAGAGCCGGGACAGGGGTAGGAAACACCATATATTTT.

This chain joins TRBV7-9 and TRBJ2-3, with a weak D call TRBD2 (6 bases). Germline V CDR1 and CDR2: SEHNR, FQNEAQ (reference sequence). The CDR3 is 15 amino acids. Between the trimmed V and J ends, which lost 1 base and 0 bases, there was a span of 8 bases. CDR3 in DNA: TGTGCCAGCAGCTTAGGGACTACTAGCACAGATACGCAGTATTTT. This translates into CASSLGTTSTDTQYF.

This chain uses TRBV7-9 with TRBJ2-2; D is possibly TRBD1 (5 bases). The CDR3 has 15 residues. Trimming pared 2 bases from V and 6 bases from J, leaving 13 bases between. The germline V gene encodes CDR1 SEHNR and CDR2 FQNEAQ (reference sequence). Written as DNA, the CDR3 is TGTGCCAGCAGCTTAAGGTCCAGGGTCGCCGGGGAGCTGTTTTTT. Translated, it gives CASSLRSRVAGELFF.

This sequence joins TRBV27 and TRBJ2-6, with D possibly being TRBD1 (6 bases). Germline CDR1 is MNHEY and CDR2 is SMNVEV (reference sequence). Trimming pared 6 bases from V and 0 bases from J, leaving 12 bases between. CDR3 size: 16 residues. The CDR3 coding sequence is TGTGCCAGCAGCGACAGGCCCCACTCTGGGGCCAACGTCCTGACTTTC. This encodes CASSDRPHSGANVLTF.

The chain has TRBV19 and TRBJ2-1; 7 bases are shared with TRBD2. V lost 3 bases to trimming and J lost 1 base; unmatched junction nucleotides: 9. CDR3 length: 17 residues. CDR1 is LNHDA and CDR2 is SQIVND in the germline V gene (reference sequence). CDR3 amino acids: CASSIGGGEGSYNEQFF. DNA of the CDR3: TGTGCCAGTAGTATCGGGGGAGGGGAAGGATCCTACAATGAGCAGTTCTTC.

This clone was observed a single time. The chain couples TRBV7-9 to TRBJ2-1, with 7 bases identical to TRBD1. The J segment lost 5 bases and the V segment lost 4 bases, leaving 2 bases of the junction unmatched. CDR3 length: 13 residues. Germline V gives CDR1 SEHNR, CDR2 FQNEAQ (reference sequence). The CDR3 DNA follows: TGTGCCAGCAGCTGGGACAGTAACAATGAGCAGTTCTTC. Protein: CASSWDSNNEQFF.

V gene TRBV5-1 combines with J gene TRBJ1-1, with a tentative D call TRBD1 (6 bases). The CDR3 has 18 residues. V was trimmed by 4 bases and J by 0 bases, leaving 22 bases between them. CDR1 is SGHRS, CDR2 YFSETQ, per germline. CDR3 coding DNA: TGCGCCAGCAGCCCGTGGTTGACAGGAGGCAATGTGAACACTGAAGCTTTCTTT. Protein: CASSPWLTGGNVNTEAFF.

The chain couples TRBV4-2 to TRBJ2-1; D perhaps matches TRBD2 (6 bases). CDR3 size: 17 residues. Germline values: CDR1 LGHNA, CDR2 YNFKEQ. Trimming left V 0 bases short and J 7 bases short, with 19 bases between. This chain's CDR3 is CASSQDPGGAFRNEQFF. As DNA, the CDR3 is TGTGCCAGCAGCCAAGACCCAGGAGGGGCGTTTAGGAATGAGCAGTTCTTC.

V usage is TRBV27 and J usage is TRBJ1-5; 7 bases map to TRBD1. The CDR3 covers 13 residues. J lost 7 bases, V lost 4 bases, and 4 bases had no gene match. Germline CDR1 is MNHEY and CDR2 is SMNVEV (reference sequence). CDR3 coding DNA: TGTGCCAGCAGTTCCACAGGGGACCAGCCCCAGCATTTT. This gives the protein CASSSTGDQPQHF.